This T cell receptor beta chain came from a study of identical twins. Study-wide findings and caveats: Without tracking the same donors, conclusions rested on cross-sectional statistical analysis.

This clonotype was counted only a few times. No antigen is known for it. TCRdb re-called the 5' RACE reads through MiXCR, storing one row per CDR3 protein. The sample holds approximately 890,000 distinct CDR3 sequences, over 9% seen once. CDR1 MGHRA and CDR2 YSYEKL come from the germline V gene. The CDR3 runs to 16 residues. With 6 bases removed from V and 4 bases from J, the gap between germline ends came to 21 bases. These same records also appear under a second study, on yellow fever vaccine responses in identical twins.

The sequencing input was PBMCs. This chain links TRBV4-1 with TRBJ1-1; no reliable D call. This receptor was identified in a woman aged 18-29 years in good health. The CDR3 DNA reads TGCGCCAGCAGACTTAAGATCGACCGGGGTCCCACTGAAGCTTTCTTT. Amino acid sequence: CASRLKIDRGPTEAFF.